This T cell receptor (beta chain) was sequenced during a study of regulatory T cells in long-lasting Graves disease. Arm-PCR with iRepertoire HTBI primers amplified the CDR3 regions for these TCR beta libraries. In the source study's methods: In the combined samples, 62 TRBV and 14 TRBJ segments were identified. One entry per CDR3 protein results from TCRdb running MiXCR on the multiplex PCR reads. The V and J calls shown here were made by TCRdb, not taken from the authors' results. The sample lists over 450,000 distinct CDR3 sequences, around a fifth occurring once. Time point given: persistent/refractory GD, antithyroid drugs over 5 years with positive TRAb. There was RNA extracted from PBMCs, and the TCR library was made from it. V was pared by 7 bases and J by 2 bases, with 17 bases between. CDR3 length equals 14 residues. Germline V lookup: CDR1 SQVTM, CDR2 ANQGSEA. Ten or more counts support this clonotype.

This TCR was recovered from a female donor with Graves disease. The material sequenced was peripheral blood mononuclear cells (PBMCs), taken when the disease was refractory, from a patient treated with antithyroid drugs. The rearrangement uses TRBV29-1 and TRBJ2-5, with D perhaps TRBD1 or TRBD2 (5 bases each). CDR3 residues: CSARGAGPQETQYF. In DNA, the CDR3 is TGCAGCGCCCGAGGGGCAGGGCCACAAGAGACCCAGTACTTC.